A selection of T cell receptor beta chains follows, all from one sample in a study of CD4+ T cells in melanoma. The table came from immunoSEQ multiplex PCR; TCRdb's copy has only in-frame clones and leaves some out. The sample yields 9,600 or so clones, almost 70% seen once. The specimen sequenced was peripheral blood. Source of these receptors: a human donor with melanoma. The CDR3 runs from the conserved cysteine through the conserved F or W. D genes are given only for firm matches. Size is stated for part of the rows, as once, few or many counts, or as a class when the clone is expanded.

clone size | CDR3 length | J gene | D gene | V gene | CDR3 DNA | CDR3 protein
- | 16 | TRBJ1-6 | TRBD1 | TRBV7-9 | TGTGCCAGCAGCCTAATACCGACAGGGGTCGATTCACCCCTCCACTTT | CASSLIPTGVDSPLHF
- | 15 | TRBJ2-1 | TRBD1 | TRBV13 | TGTGCCAGCAGCAGACAGGGGAGATCCTACAATGAGCAGTTCTTC | CASSRQGRSYNEQFF
- | 14 | TRBJ1-6 | - | TRBV9 | TGTGCCAGCAGCGTAGGCGGGGAAAGTTCACCCCTCCACTTT | CASSVGGESSPLHF
few | 11 | TRBJ1-1 | - | TRBV5-8 | TGTGCCAGCAGATGGGGAACTGAAGCTTTCTTT | CASRWGTEAFF
few | 14 | TRBJ2-2 | TRBD1 | TRBV6-6 | TGTGCCAGCGAGGGGGCTCCGAACACCGGGGAGCTGTTTTTT | CASEGAPNTGELFF
- | 15 | TRBJ1-1 | - | TRBV4-2 | TGTGCCAGCAGCCAAGGGTTAATCGTGGGGACTGAAGCTTTCTTT | CASSQGLIVGTEAFF
few | 14 | TRBJ2-2 | - | TRBV5-6 | TGTGCCAGCAGCCAACCAGGGTATACCGGGGAGCTGTTTTTT | CASSQPGYTGELFF
- | 13 | TRBJ1-5 | - | TRBV28 | TGTGCCAGCACCGCTCGGGGGAATCAGCCCCAGCATTTT | CASTARGNQPQHF
- | 16 | TRBJ2-6 | - | TRBV7-6 | TGTGCCAGCAGCTTAGGTTCAGGGACTGGGGCCAACGTCCTGACTTTC | CASSLGSGTGANVLTF
- | 15 | TRBJ2-3 | - | TRBV4-3 | TGCGCCAGCAGCCAAGATCCACCCCCGGCGGATACGCAGTATTTT | CASSQDPPPADTQYF
medium-sized | 18 | TRBJ2-2 | TRBD1 | TRBV4-3 | TGCGCCAGCAGCCAACATCTACCGGGACAGGGGACCTTCGGGGAGCTGTTTTTT | CASSQHLPGQGTFGELFF
- | 14 | TRBJ1-2 | - | TRBV4-2 | TGTGCCAGCAGCCAAATCGGGACTCCCGATGGCTACACCTTC | CASSQIGTPDGYTF
few | 13 | TRBJ1-2 | TRBD1 | TRBV7-3 | TGTGCCAGCAGCTTGGGGACAGGGAGTGGCTACACCTTC | CASSLGTGSGYTF
- | 19 | TRBJ2-7 | - | TRBV4-3 | TGCGCCAGCAGCCAAGAACGTTTTATCGGGGGTAGCGGAGGTTACGAGCAGTACTTC | CASSQERFIGGSGGYEQYF
- | 17 | TRBJ2-7 | TRBD2 | TRBV11-2 | TGTGCCAGCAGCTTACGTAGCGGGGGCGCCACGGGCTACGAGCAGTACTTC | CASSLRSGGATGYEQYF
- | 15 | TRBJ1-5 | - | TRBV19 | TGTGCCAGTACTAGCCTCGGACAGACCAATCAGCCCCAGCATTTT | CASTSLGQTNQPQHF
- | 12 | TRBJ1-1 | - | TRBV30 | TGTGCCTGGAGTGTCGGTTGGGGTGAAGCTTTCTTT | CAWSVGWGEAFF
few | 15 | TRBJ2-3 | TRBD1 | TRBV6-5 | TGTGCCAGCAGTTACTCGGCAGGGGGTTCAGATACGCAGTATTTT | CASSYSAGGSDTQYF
- | 14 | TRBJ2-3 | TRBD2 | TRBV5-1 | TGCGCCAGCAGACTAGCGGGAAACACAGATACGCAGTATTTT | CASRLAGNTDTQYF
few | 13 | TRBJ1-1 | - | TRBV7-6 | TGTGCCAGCAGCTTAGACTCGGGCACTGAAGCTTTCTTT | CASSLDSGTEAFF
- | 13 | TRBJ1-5 | - | TRBV7-2 | TGTGCCAGCAGCCCTAACACCGGGCAGAACCAGCATTTT | CASSPNTGQNQHF
- | 17 | TRBJ2-7 | - | TRBV9 | TGTGCCAGCAGCGGGGGAGGGGGGGCCGCTGGCCATTACGAGCAGTACTTC | CASSGGGGAAGHYEQYF
- | 15 | TRBJ2-1 | TRBD2 | TRBV19 | TGTGCCAGTAGTGAAGCGGGGGGCTCCTACAATGAGCAGTTCTTC | CASSEAGGSYNEQFF
- | 15 | TRBJ2-2 | - | TRBV29-1 | TGCAGCGCTGCGGTGAGGGGGGGGGCGGCCGGGGAGCTGTTTTTT | CSAAVRGGAAGELFF
- | 14 | TRBJ2-7 | TRBD1 | TRBV29-1 | TGCAGCGCCCAACGGGACAGGGGACCCTACGAGCAGTACTTC | CSAQRDRGPYEQYF
- | 13 | TRBJ2-7 | TRBD1 | TRBV7-2 | TGTGCCAGCAGCTTAGAACAGGGGGCTCGGCAGTACTTC | CASSLEQGARQYF
- | 15 | TRBJ2-3 | TRBD2 | TRBV19 | TGTGCCAGTAGGGCGGGGGGGCCCGGGGCAGATACGCAGTATTTT | CASRAGGPGADTQYF
- | 13 | TRBJ1-5 | - | TRBV15 | TGTGCCACCAGCAGAGGCCGCGGCTCGCCCCAGCATTTT | CATSRGRGSPQHF
many | 20 | TRBJ1-5 | - | TRBV23-1 | TGCGCCAGCAGTCAAGGGACACTTCCCCCGGCGGGGTTCGGCAATCAGCCCCAGCATTTT | CASSQGTLPPAGFGNQPQHF
- | 13 | TRBJ2-7 | - | TRBV7-6 | TGTGCCAGCAGCGCTCGCCAGGGTGGCGAGCAGTACTTC | CASSARQGGEQYF
- | 16 | TRBJ1-3 | - | TRBV4-2 | TGTGCCAGCAGCCCGAGCCCTAGCTCATCTGGAAACACCATATATTTT | CASSPSPSSSGNTIYF
- | 14 | TRBJ1-1 | TRBD1 | TRBV11-1 | TGTGCCAGCAGCTTGGACAGGGGGAGAACTGAAGCTTTCTTT | CASSLDRGRTEAFF
- | 17 | TRBJ2-3 | - | TRBV4-1 | TGCGCCAGCAGCCAATACCCAAGCGCGGGCCCCACAGATACGCAGTATTTT | CASSQYPSAGPTDTQYF
few | 14 | TRBJ1-2 | TRBD1 | TRBV2 | TGTGCCAGCAGCCGACAGGGGCCGGACTATGGCTACACCTTC | CASSRQGPDYGYTF
- | 13 | TRBJ2-7 | - | TRBV7-9 | TGTGCCAGCAGCTTCAGGCTAGCCTACGAGCAGTACTTC | CASSFRLAYEQYF
- | 13 | TRBJ2-7 | TRBD1 | TRBV4-3 | TGCGCCAGCAGCCGGGACAGGGAGGGAGAGCAGTACTTC | CASSRDREGEQYF
- | 17 | TRBJ2-2 | - | TRBV4-2 | TGTGCCAGCAGCCAAGACCCCGACAGACCGAACACCGGGGAGCTGTTTTTT | CASSQDPDRPNTGELFF
- | 17 | TRBJ1-2 | - | TRBV4-1 | TGCGCCAGCAGCCAATTTTCCCCGGGGCACTCCAACTATGGCTACACCTTC | CASSQFSPGHSNYGYTF
- | 15 | TRBJ2-7 | - | TRBV4-3 | TGCGCCAGCAGCCAAGGACCCGGCGACGACTACGAGCAGTACTTC | CASSQGPGDDYEQYF
- | 14 | TRBJ1-2 | - | TRBV28 | TGTGCCAGCAGTATACAGAAAGCTAACTATGGCTACACCTTC | CASSIQKANYGYTF
- | 15 | TRBJ2-5 | TRBD2 | TRBV27 | TGTGCCAGCAGTAGACTAGCGGGGGCGGCGGAGACCCAGTACTTC | CASSRLAGAAETQYF
- | 13 | TRBJ2-5 | TRBD2 | TRBV11-2 | TGTGCCAGCAGCTTGGGAGGGGCCGAGACCCAGTACTTC | CASSLGGAETQYF
- | 15 | TRBJ1-2 | - | TRBV2 | TGTGCCAGCAGTGAAACCAGGGGCCTTTGGGAAGGCTACACCTTC | CASSETRGLWEGYTF
- | 12 | TRBJ2-7 | - | TRBV30 | TGTGCCTGGACGGACAGCTCCTACGAGCAGTACTTC | CAWTDSSYEQYF
- | 11 | TRBJ1-1 | - | TRBV7-9 | TGTGCCAGCAGCGGGACCCCGGAGGCTTTCTTT | CASSGTPEAFF
- | 16 | TRBJ2-2 | - | TRBV9 | TGTGCCAGCAGCTCCCTAGGGGGGGGGCAAACCGGGGAGCTGTTTTTT | CASSSLGGGQTGELFF
- | 13 | TRBJ2-2 | - | TRBV7-8 | TGTGCCAGCAGCTTATGGGGGGCCGGGGAGCTGTTTTTT | CASSLWGAGELFF
- | 16 | TRBJ2-5 | - | TRBV4-1 | TGCGCCAGCAGCCAAGTTGTCAGGGTCGACCAAGAGACCCAGTACTTC | CASSQVVRVDQETQYF
- | 16 | TRBJ2-5 | TRBD2 | TRBV5-1 | TGCGCCAGCAGCTTGGGGGCTAGCGGGGGAGGAGAGACCCAGTACTTC | CASSLGASGGGETQYF
- | 13 | TRBJ1-1 | - | TRBV5-5 | TGTGCCAGCAGCATGACAGGGAACACTGAAGCTTTCTTT | CASSMTGNTEAFF
- | 15 | TRBJ2-5 | TRBD2 | TRBV11-2 | TGTGCCAGCAGCTTAGGACTAGCGGGGGGAGAGACCCAGTACTTC | CASSLGLAGGETQYF
- | 13 | TRBJ1-1 | - | TRBV11-2 | TGTGCCAGCAGCCCAAGGCGGTTCGGGGAAGCTTTCTTT | CASSPRRFGEAFF
- | 16 | TRBJ1-4 | - | TRBV6-4 | TGTGCCAGCAGTTACTACCCCCGGACAGTTACAGAAAAACTGTTTTTT | CASSYYPRTVTEKLFF
- | 16 | TRBJ1-1 | - | TRBV19 | TGTGCCAGTAGTATAAGAGACAGGCTAATGAACACTGAAGCTTTCTTT | CASSIRDRLMNTEAFF
- | 16 | TRBJ2-5 | TRBD2 | TRBV4-1 | TGCGCCAGCAGTGGTCGGACTAGCGGGACCAAAGAGACCCAGTACTTC | CASSGRTSGTKETQYF
medium-sized | 13 | TRBJ2-7 | TRBD1 | TRBV5-1 | TGCGCCAGCAGCTTGCGGACAGGAGTCGAGCAGTACTTC | CASSLRTGVEQYF
few | 11 | TRBJ2-7 | - | TRBV27 | TGTGCCAGTAGAACAGGGTGGGAGCAGTACTTC | CASRTGWEQYF